This T cell receptor beta chain was observed in a study of blood T cell repertoires in COVID-19. About the study: T cells, B-cell-depleted T cells, or PBMCs supplied cDNA or gDNA.

Original handling: Reference gene primer amplification gave nucleated cell count estimates. Here immunoSEQ multiplex PCR was the method, and the copy in TCRdb shows in-frame clones only, minus some. V, J and clone size were drawn from that table, and D and trimming were deduced from the DNA. The sample includes about 390,000 clones, about 83% of them seen just once. Cohorts were based on clinical histories the participants reported. This clonotype was sampled from a woman aged 45-65 years who had recovered from COVID-19. Sequenced material: PBMCs or T cells enriched from blood (not recorded which).

The CDR3 nucleotides read TGTGCCAGCAGCCAAGCTTTGAGGGGGGGTAGTGAGCAGTACTTC. Residues: CASSQALRGGSEQYF. The chain uses TRBV4-2 and TRBJ2-7; maybe TRBD2 (7 bases). Germline CDR1 LGHNA, CDR2 YNFKEQ. The CDR3 is made up of 15 amino acids. The germline V and J ends were trimmed by 1 base and 7 bases, with 17 bases remaining between them.